This T cell receptor beta chain originates from a study of blood T cell repertoires in COVID-19 (dated by TCRdb to about 2020). About the investigation overall: The collaborator samples originated in the United States, Italy and Spain and spanned the acute and convalescent phases of COVID-19. Deeply sampled blood TCRbeta repertoires from subjects exposed to, actively infected with, or recovered from COVID-19 were included in the dataset. A de-identified subject ID, COVID-19 status, age in years and sex were almost always included in the sample metadata. Where HLA class I and class II types were available, the types were taken from metadata supplied by the sample provider, not from assay-based typing. The repertoires were released in a freely available public database meant as a resource for research on the immune response to SARS-CoV-2. The material from the prospective study consisted of cDNA or gDNA derived from T cells, B-cell-depleted T cells, or PBMCs. The samples were drawn from two sources: the first 160 participants of the ongoing ImmuneRACE study, and 950 to 1,500 subjects contributed by 6 global collaborators.

TCRbeta CDR3 regions were amplified from genomic DNA using the immunoSEQ Assay, a bias-controlled multiplex PCR. Concerning the study's data processing: Nucleated cell counts per sample were estimated from amplification of reference gene primers within the assay. To quantify the absolute abundance of each unique TCRbeta CDR3 rearrangement, sequence reads were collapsed and filtered. Productive Simpson clonality was computed per sample as the square root of Simpson's diversity index over productive rearrangements. TCRdb stores this immuneACCESS table with in-frame sequences only. Part of the clones is absent; in the studies checked, under half of the shortfall reflects unresolved V genes, and no reason is known for the rest. The DNA gave D and trimming, while V, J and clone size come from that table. The sample table holds a few hundred thousand clones, of which 70% to 90% were seen once. The ten largest account for over 0.95% of the sample.

Taken from cysteine to phenylalanine, the CDR3 has 14 residues. Here the CDR3 DNA is all that survives: 42 bases in frame from base 1. Reading the germline V gene gives CDR1 MNHEY and CDR2 SVGAGI. The V and J ends are trimmed by 8 bases and 2 bases, leaving 16 bases between them. A note on this clone: Its specific antigen is unknown. Base qualities were left out, and no much larger clone turns up one base away.

The collaborating institutions used their own protocols to collect whole blood in K2EDTA tubes. For TCRbeta analysis, collaborators shipped samples in one of three forms: frozen whole blood, isolated PBMCs, or DNA extracted from either of those sample types. Overall results and qualifications from the work: The amount of clinical and demographic metadata varied by source and participant and was provided uncurated.

Recombination linked TRBV6-5 to TRBJ2-7; the D gene is perhaps TRBD1, on 6 matching bases. This receptor was taken from a man aged 35-49 years with acute or convalescent COVID-19. The sample taken for sequencing was peripheral blood. The DNA sequence is TGTGCCAGCTCCAGGGGCAGGGCGGCCTACGAGCAGTACTTC. Protein translation: CASSRGRAAYEQYF.